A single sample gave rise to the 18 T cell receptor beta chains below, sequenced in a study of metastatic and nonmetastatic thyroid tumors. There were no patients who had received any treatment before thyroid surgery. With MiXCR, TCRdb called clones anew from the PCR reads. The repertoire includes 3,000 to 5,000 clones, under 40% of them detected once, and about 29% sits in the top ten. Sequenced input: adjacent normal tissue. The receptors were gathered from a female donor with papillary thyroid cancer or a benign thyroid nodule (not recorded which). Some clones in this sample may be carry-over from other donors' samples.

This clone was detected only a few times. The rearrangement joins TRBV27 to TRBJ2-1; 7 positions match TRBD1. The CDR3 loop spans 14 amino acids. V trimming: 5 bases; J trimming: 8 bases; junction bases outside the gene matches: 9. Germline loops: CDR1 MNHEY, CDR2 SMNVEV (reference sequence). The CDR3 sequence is CASSRTGGNYEQFF. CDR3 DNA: TGTGCCAGCAGTCGGACAGGTGGGAATTATGAGCAGTTCTTC.

CDR3 coding DNA: TGTGCCACCAGTGATCCGCTGGGTGGCAATGAGCAGTTCTTC. It yields the protein CATSDPLGGNEQFF. J is TRBJ2-1 and V is TRBV24-1; no definite D call. V was cut by 3 bases and J by 6 bases, with 11 bases left in between. The germline gives CDR1 KGHDR, CDR2 SFDVKD. The CDR3 consists of 14 residues.

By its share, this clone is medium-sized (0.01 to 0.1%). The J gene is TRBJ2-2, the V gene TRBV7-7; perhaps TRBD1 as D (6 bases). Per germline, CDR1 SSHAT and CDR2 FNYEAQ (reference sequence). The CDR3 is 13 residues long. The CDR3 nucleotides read TGTGCTTGGGACATTTGGAACACCGGGGAGCTGTTTTTT. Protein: CAWDIWNTGELFF.

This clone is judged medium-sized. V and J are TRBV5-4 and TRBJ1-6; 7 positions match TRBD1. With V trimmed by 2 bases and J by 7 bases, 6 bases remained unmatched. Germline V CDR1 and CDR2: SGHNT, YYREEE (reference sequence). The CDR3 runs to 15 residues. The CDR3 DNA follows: TGTGCCAGCAGCTTCTCCTCAGGGGGGAATTCACCCCTCCACTTT. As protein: CASSFSSGGNSPLHF.

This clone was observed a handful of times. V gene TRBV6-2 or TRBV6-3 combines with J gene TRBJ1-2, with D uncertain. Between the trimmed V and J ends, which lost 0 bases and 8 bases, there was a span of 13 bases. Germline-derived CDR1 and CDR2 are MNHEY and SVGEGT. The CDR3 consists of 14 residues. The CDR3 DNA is TGTGCCAGCAGTTACTCGACGACGAGCGGAGGCTACACCTTC. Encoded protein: CASSYSTTSGGYTF.

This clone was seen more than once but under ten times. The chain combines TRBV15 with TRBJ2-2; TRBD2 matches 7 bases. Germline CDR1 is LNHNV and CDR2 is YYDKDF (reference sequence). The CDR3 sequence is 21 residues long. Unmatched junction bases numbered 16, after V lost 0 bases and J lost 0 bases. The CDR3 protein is CATSRERSGTGLDSNTGELFF. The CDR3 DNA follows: TGTGCCACCAGCAGAGAGAGGAGCGGGACCGGACTTGACTCGAACACCGGGGAGCTGTTTTTT. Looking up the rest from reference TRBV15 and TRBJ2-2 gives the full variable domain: DAMVIQNPRYQVTQFGKPVTLSCSQTLNHNVMYWYQQKSSQAPKLLFHYYDKDFNNEADTPDNFQSRRPNTSFCFLDIRSPGLGDTAMYLCATSRERSGTGLDSNTGELFFGEGSRLTVL.

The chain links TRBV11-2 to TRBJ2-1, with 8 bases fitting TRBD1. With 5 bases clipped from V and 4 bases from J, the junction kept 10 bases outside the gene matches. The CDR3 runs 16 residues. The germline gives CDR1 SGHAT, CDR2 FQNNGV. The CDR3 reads CASSGGGRGHYNEQFF. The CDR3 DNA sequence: TGTGCCAGCAGCGGTGGGGGCAGGGGGCATTACAATGAGCAGTTCTTC. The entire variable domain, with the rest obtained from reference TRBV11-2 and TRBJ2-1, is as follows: EAGVAQSPRYKIIEKRQSVAFWCNPISGHATLYWYQQILGQGPKLLIQFQNNGVVDDSQLPKDRFSAERLKGVDSTLKIQPAKLEDSAVYLCASSGGGRGHYNEQFFGPGTRLTVL.

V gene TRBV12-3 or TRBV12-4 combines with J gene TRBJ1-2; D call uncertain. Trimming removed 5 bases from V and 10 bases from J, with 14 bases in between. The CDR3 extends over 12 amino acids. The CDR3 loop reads CASSTREGAYTF. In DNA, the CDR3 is TGTGCCAGCAGTACCCGGGAGGGTGCCTACACCTTC.

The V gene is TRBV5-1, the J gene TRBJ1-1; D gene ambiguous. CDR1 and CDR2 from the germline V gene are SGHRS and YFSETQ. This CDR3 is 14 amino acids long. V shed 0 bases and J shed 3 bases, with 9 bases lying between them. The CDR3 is CASSLGDTYTEAFF. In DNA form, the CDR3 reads TGCGCCAGCAGCTTGGGAGACACGTACACTGAAGCTTTCTTT.

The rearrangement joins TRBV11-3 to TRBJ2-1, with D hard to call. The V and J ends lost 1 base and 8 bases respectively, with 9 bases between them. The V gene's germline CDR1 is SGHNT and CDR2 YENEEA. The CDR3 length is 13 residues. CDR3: CASSLASYDEQFF. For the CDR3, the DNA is TGTGCCAGCAGCTTAGCGAGTTACGATGAGCAGTTCTTC.

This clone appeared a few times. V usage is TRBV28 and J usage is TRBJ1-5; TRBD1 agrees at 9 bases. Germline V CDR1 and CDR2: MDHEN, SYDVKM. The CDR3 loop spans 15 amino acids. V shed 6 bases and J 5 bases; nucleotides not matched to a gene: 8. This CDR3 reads CASSDRGDSDQPQHF. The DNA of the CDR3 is TGTGCCAGCAGCGACAGGGGGGACAGTGATCAGCCCCAGCATTTT.

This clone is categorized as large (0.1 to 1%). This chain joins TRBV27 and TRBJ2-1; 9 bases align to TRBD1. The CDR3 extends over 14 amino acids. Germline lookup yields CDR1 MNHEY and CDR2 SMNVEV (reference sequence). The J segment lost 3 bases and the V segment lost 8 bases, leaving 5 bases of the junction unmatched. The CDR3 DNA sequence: TGTGCCAGCGCCGGGACAGGGTACTACAATGAGCAGTTCTTC. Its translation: CASAGTGYYNEQFF.

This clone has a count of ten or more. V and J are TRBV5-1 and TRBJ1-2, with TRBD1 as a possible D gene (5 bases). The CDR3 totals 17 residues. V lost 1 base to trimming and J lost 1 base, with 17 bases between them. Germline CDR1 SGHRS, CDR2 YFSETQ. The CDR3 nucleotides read TGCGCCAGCAGCTTGATGGCGACGGGACGGAATAACTATGGCTACACCTTC. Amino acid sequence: CASSLMATGRNNYGYTF.

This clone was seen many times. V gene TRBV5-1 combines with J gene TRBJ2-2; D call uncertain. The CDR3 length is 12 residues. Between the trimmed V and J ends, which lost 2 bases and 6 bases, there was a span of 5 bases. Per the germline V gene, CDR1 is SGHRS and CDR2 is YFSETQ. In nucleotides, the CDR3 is TGCGCCAGCAGCTTCCCAGCCGGGGAGCTGTTTTTT. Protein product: CASSFPAGELFF.

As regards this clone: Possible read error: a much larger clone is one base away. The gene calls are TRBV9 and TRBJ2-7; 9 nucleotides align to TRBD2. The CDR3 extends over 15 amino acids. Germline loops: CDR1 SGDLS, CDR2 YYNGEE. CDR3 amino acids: CASSVEASGVYDQYF. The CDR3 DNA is TGTGCCAGCAGCGTAGAGGCTAGCGGGGTCTACGATCAGTACTTC.

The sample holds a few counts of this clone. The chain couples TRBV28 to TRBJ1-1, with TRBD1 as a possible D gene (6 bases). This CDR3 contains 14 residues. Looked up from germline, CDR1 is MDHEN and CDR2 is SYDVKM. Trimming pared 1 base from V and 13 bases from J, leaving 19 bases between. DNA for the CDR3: TGTGCCAGCAGTTTATCCGGCTCGGGGGCCGGGGATTTCTTT. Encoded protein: CASSLSGSGAGDFF.

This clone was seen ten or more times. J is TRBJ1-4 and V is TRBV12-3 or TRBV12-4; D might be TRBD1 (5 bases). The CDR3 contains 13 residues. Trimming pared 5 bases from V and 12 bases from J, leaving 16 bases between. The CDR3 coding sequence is TGTGCCAGCAGTCGGGACCAGAACGAAGAACTGTTTTTT. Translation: CASSRDQNEELFF.

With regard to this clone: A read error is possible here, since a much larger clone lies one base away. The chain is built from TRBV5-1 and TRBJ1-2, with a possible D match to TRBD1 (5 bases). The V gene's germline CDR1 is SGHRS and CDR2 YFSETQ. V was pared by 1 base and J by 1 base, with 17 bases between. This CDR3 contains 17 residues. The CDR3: CASSLMAMGRNNYGYTF. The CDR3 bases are TGCGCCAGCAGCTTGATGGCGATGGGACGGAATAACTATGGCTACACCTTC.